This is a list of T cell receptor beta chains from one sample in a study of T cells in Graves' hyperthyroidism and ophthalmopathy. TCRdb ran MiXCR on the multiplex PCR reads and lists one entry per CDR3 protein. The sample consists of about 520,000 distinct CDR3 sequences, around a quarter of them appearing once. What was sequenced was blood. The receptors originated from a young woman with Graves' ophthalmopathy. Both conserved end residues are part of each CDR3. A D gene is named only where the DNA matches it firmly. The listing skips clone size in some rows; elsewhere it reads once, few, many or a size class.

clone size	V gene	D gene	J gene	CDR3 DNA	CDR3 protein
NA	TRBV2	NA	TRBJ1-5	TGTGCCAGCAGTGAAACGGATTATAGCAATCAGCCCCAGCATTTT	CASSETDYSNQPQHF
many	TRBV6-2/TRBV6-3	TRBD1	TRBJ2-4	TGTGCCAGCAGTTACGCAGGGGGCAAAAACATTCAGTACTTC	CASSYAGGKNIQYF
NA	TRBV6-1	NA	TRBJ2-7	TGTGCCAGCAGTGAAGAGGGCGGAGGTGGCTACGAGCAGTACTTC	CASSEEGGGGYEQYF
few	TRBV7-2	NA	TRBJ2-2	TGTGCCAGCAGCTCCACGCGGGGCGGGGAGCTGTTTTTT	CASSSTRGGELFF
NA	TRBV28	NA	TRBJ2-7	TGTGCCAGCAGCTCTATTAGCTACGAGCAGTACTTC	CASSSISYEQYF
NA	TRBV20-1	NA	TRBJ1-1	TGCAGTGCTAGAGACCCGGACACTGAAGCTTTCTTT	CSARDPDTEAFF
NA	TRBV20-1	NA	TRBJ2-2	TGCAGTGCTAGAACTCCAGGCACCGGGGAGCTGTTTTTT	CSARTPGTGELFF
many	TRBV6-5	NA	TRBJ1-1	TGTGCCAGCAGTCCGTGGTCTAACACTGAAGCTTTCTTT	CASSPWSNTEAFF
many	TRBV6-5	NA	TRBJ2-7	TGTGCCAGCAGTCACAGTCTAGCGGAGCAGTACTTC	CASSHSLAEQYF
few	TRBV28	TRBD2	TRBJ2-5	TGTGCCAGCATCAGGGCGGGGGGGGAGACCCAGTACTTC	CASIRAGGETQYF
many	TRBV18	NA	TRBJ1-5	TGTGCCAGCTCACCGATTGAGGATCAGCCCCAGCATTTT	CASSPIEDQPQHF
few	TRBV6-5	TRBD1	TRBJ1-5	TGTGCCAGCAGCTATGCAGGGGGAGGCCATCAGCCCCAGCATTTT	CASSYAGGGHQPQHF
NA	TRBV7-2	TRBD2	TRBJ2-7	TGTGCCAGCAGCCCACTAGCGGGAGGGCCCGACGAGCAGTACTTC	CASSPLAGGPDEQYF
many	TRBV10-3	NA	TRBJ1-1	TGTGCCATCAGCTATGGGGCAGGTGGGGGCATGAACACTGAAGCTTTCTTT	CAISYGAGGGMNTEAFF
many	TRBV6-1	NA	TRBJ1-1	TGTGCCACACGGCGGGACATGAACACTGAAGCTTTCTTT	CATRRDMNTEAFF
few	TRBV24-1	TRBD2	TRBJ2-7	TGTGCCACCAGTGATAGGAGCGGGAACGGAGGTTCCTACGAGCAGTACTTC	CATSDRSGNGGSYEQYF
many	TRBV10-3	TRBD1	TRBJ1-2	TGTGCCATCAGGGAACCGGGACAGGGGGATGGCTACACCTTC	CAIREPGQGDGYTF
many	TRBV6-5	NA	TRBJ2-2	TGTGCCAGCAGTTACCGGGAGGAGCTGTTTTTT	CASSYREELFF
many	TRBV6-2/TRBV6-3	NA	TRBJ2-5	TGTGCCAGCAGCTCCCCCGCACTCTTGCTCGGGCGCGAGACCCAGTACTTC	CASSSPALLLGRETQYF
NA	TRBV27	TRBD1	TRBJ1-6	TGTGCCAGCAGTTCCAGGACAGGGGGCGGATATAATTCACCCCTCCACTTT	CASSSRTGGGYNSPLHF
many	TRBV28	NA	TRBJ2-5	TGTGCCAGCAGTCCACGCGTGGACTCGCTGTACCAAGAGACCCAGTACTTC	CASSPRVDSLYQETQYF
many	TRBV6-1	NA	TRBJ1-5	TGTGCCAGCAGTACAGGATCGGCGTCGGAGCAGCCCCAGCATTTT	CASSTGSASEQPQHF
many	TRBV12-3/TRBV12-4	NA	TRBJ1-1	TGTGCCAGCAGTTTAGCATCAGGGGACACTGAAGCTTTCTTT	CASSLASGDTEAFF
NA	TRBV18	NA	TRBJ2-5	TGTGCCAGCTCACCTTACAGGATAGAGACCCAGTACTTC	CASSPYRIETQYF
NA	TRBV6-5	TRBD2	TRBJ2-2	TGTGCCAGCAGCCCCCCCGCGGGGGCCGGGGAGCTGTTTTTT	CASSPPAGAGELFF
few	TRBV18	NA	TRBJ1-2	TGTGCCAGCTCACCACCGGGGCCCGCGAGCGGCTACACCTTC	CASSPPGPASGYTF
NA	TRBV15	NA	TRBJ2-2	TGTGCCACCAGCCCCAGGCGAGGTTCTAAGACCGGGGAGCTGTTTTTT	CATSPRRGSKTGELFF